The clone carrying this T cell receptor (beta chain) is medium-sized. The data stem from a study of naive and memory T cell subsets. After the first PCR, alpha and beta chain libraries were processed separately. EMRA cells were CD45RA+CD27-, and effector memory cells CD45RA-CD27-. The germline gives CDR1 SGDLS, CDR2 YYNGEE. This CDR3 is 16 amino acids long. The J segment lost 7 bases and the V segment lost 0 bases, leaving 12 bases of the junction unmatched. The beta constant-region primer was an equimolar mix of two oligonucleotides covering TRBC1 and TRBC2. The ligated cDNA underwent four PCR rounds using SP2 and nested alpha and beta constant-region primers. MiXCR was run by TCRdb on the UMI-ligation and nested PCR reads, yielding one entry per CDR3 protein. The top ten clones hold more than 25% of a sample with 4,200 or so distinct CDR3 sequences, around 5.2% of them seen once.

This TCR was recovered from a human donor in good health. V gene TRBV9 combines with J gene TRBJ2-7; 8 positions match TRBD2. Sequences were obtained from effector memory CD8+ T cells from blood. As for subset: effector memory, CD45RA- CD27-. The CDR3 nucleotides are TGTGCCAGCAGCGTAGGGGTCGCGGGAGGTCCCGGAGAGCAGTACTTC. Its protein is CASSVGVAGGPGEQYF.